The 18 T cell receptor beta chains given below trace back to one sample, sequenced in a study of blood T cell repertoires in COVID-19. TCRdb's copy holds only in-frame clones and misses some; the assay was immunoSEQ multiplex PCR. The table shows fewer than 250,000 clones, with 75% to 85% occurring only once. Sequencing was performed on peripheral blood. The receptors derive from a woman aged 45-65 years with acute or convalescent COVID-19.

V usage is TRBV7-9 and J usage is TRBJ1-5; D is perhaps TRBD1 (6 bases). The CDR3 has 15 amino acids. The V end lost 1 base, the J end lost 0 bases, and 7 bases lay between the germline ends. Germline CDR1 SEHNR, CDR2 FQNEAQ (reference sequence). The CDR3 nucleotides read TGTGCCAGCAGCTTAGTAGGGGGTAGCAATCAGCCCCAGCATTTT. This translates into CASSLVGGSNQPQHF.

This clone was observed once. V is TRBV28 and J is TRBJ2-5; TRBD2 aligns across 13 bases. The CDR3 covers 15 residues. V gave up 5 bases and J gave up 7 bases; unmatched junction bases: 7. Looked up from germline, CDR1 is MDHEN and CDR2 is SYDVKM. The CDR3 loop reads CASSMGLAGTRTQYF. The CDR3 DNA sequence: TGTGCCAGCAGTATGGGACTAGCGGGGACGCGGACCCAGTACTTC.

The chain recombines TRBV7-9 with TRBJ2-2; the match to TRBD1 covers 9 bases. Germline lookup yields CDR1 SEHNR and CDR2 FQNEAQ (reference sequence). V lost 1 base to trimming and J lost 6 bases; unmatched junction nucleotides: 9. The CDR3 runs 17 residues. Written as DNA, the CDR3 is TGTGCCAGCAGCTTAGGACCGGGGACAGGGATGGCCGGGGAGCTGTTTTTT. Translated: CASSLGPGTGMAGELFF. Variable domain in full (rest from reference TRBV7-9 and TRBJ2-2): DTGVSQNPRHKITKRGQNVTFRCDPISEHNRLYWYRQTLGQGPEFLTYFQNEAQLEKSRLLSDRFSAERPKGSFSTLEIQRTEQGDSAMYLCASSLGPGTGMAGELFFGEGSRLTVL.

J is TRBJ1-5 and V is TRBV4-1; TRBD1 might be the D (6 bases). Trimming stripped 3 bases from V and 5 bases from J, with 17 bases between. The germline V gene has CDR1 MGHRA and CDR2 YSYEKL. The CDR3 is 16 residues long. The CDR3 loop reads CASSHPAARGHQPQHF. As DNA, the CDR3 is TGCGCCAGCAGCCACCCAGCGGCCAGGGGACATCAGCCCCAGCATTTT.

The chain recombines TRBV5-4 with TRBJ1-4; D possibly corresponds to TRBD1 (6 bases). The V end was cut by 4 bases, the J end by 2 bases, with 9 bases between. Germline values: CDR1 SGHNT, CDR2 YYREEE (reference sequence). This CDR3 is 14 amino acids long. The CDR3 DNA follows: TGTGCCAGCAGCGCACAGGGCACTAATGAAAAACTGTTTTTT. Residues: CASSAQGTNEKLFF. Full variable domain (missing parts from reference TRBV5-4 and TRBJ1-4): ETGVTQSPTHLIKTRGQQVTLRCSSQSGHNTVSWYQQALGQGPQFIFQYYREEENGRGNFPPRFSGLQFPNYSSELNVNALELDDSALYLCASSAQGTNEKLFFGSGTQLSVL.

The CDR3 region has the DNA TGCGCCAGCAGCTTGATCCCGGGGACTAACAATGAGCAGTTCTTC. It specifies CASSLIPGTNNEQFF. V and J are TRBV5-1 and TRBJ2-1, with 7 bases aligning to TRBD2. J lost 5 bases, V lost 1 base, and 6 bases had no gene match. Germline V gene sequence: CDR1 SGHRS, CDR2 YFSETQ. The CDR3 covers 15 residues. The whole variable domain, remainder taken from reference TRBV5-1 and TRBJ2-1, is KAGVTQTPRYLIKTRGQQVTLSCSPISGHRSVSWYQQTPGQGLQFLFEYFSETQRNKGNFPGRFSGRQFSNSRSEMNVSTLELGDSALYLCASSLIPGTNNEQFFGPGTRLTVL.

This clone is a singleton in its sample. The V gene is TRBV3-1 (or the pseudogene TRBV3-2), the J gene TRBJ1-5; D is undetermined. Between the trimmed V and J ends, which lost 7 bases and 2 bases, there was a span of 6 bases. CDR1 is LGHDT, CDR2 YNNKEL, per germline (reference sequence). This CDR3 is built from 12 residues. CDR3 sequence: CASTTGNQPQHF. The CDR3 DNA reads as TGTGCCAGCACTACGGGCAATCAGCCCCAGCATTTT.

The genes are TRBV2 and TRBJ1-1; possibly TRBD1 for D (5 bases). Trimming stripped 9 bases from V and 2 bases from J, with 16 bases between. The CDR3 is 14 amino acids. Germline assignment: CDR1 SNHLY and CDR2 FYNNEI. CDR3 protein: CARPMGRENTEAFF. CDR3 DNA sequence: TGTGCCAGGCCCATGGGCAGGGAAAACACTGAAGCTTTCTTT. The full variable domain, rest sourced from reference TRBV2 and TRBJ1-1, is EPEVTQTPSHQVTQMGQEVILRCVPISNHLYFYWYRQILGQKVEFLVSFYNNEISEKSEIFDDQFSVERPDGSNFTLKIRSTKLEDSAMYFCARPMGRENTEAFFGQGTRLTVV.

The V gene is TRBV7-2, the J gene TRBJ1-2; D is undetermined. Trimming took off 4 bases at V and 8 bases at J, with 17 bases between the two ends. The length of the CDR3 is 14 residues. Germline-derived CDR1 and CDR2 are SGHTA and FQGNSA. The CDR3 DNA sequence: TGTGCCAGCAGCTCCCCGGGTACCCTTATCGGCTACACCTTC. Translation gives CASSSPGTLIGYTF.

The CDR3 region has the DNA TGTGCCACCCGCCGGGCCGGGACAGGGGTCACTGAAGCTTTCTTT. Translated, it gives CATRRAGTGVTEAFF. This chain connects TRBV7-2 to TRBJ1-1; 10 nucleotides align to TRBD1. The CDR3 is 15 amino acids. Trimming cost V 10 bases and J 4 bases; bases outside gene matches: 12. Germline values: CDR1 SGHTA, CDR2 FQGNSA.

On this clone itself: The sample carries other DNA sequences with the same CDR3. The DNA for the CDR3 is TGTGCCAGCAGCTTATCTAAGAACACCGGGGAGCTGTTTTTT. Translated: CASSLSKNTGELFF. The J gene is TRBJ2-2, the V gene TRBV11-3; D gene uncertain. V was trimmed by 2 bases and J by 1 base, leaving 5 bases between them. CDR3 length: 14 amino acids. Looked up from germline, CDR1 is SGHNT and CDR2 is YENEEA. Drawing the rest from reference TRBV11-3 and TRBJ2-2, the complete variable domain is EAGVVQSPRYKIIEKKQPVAFWCNPISGHNTLYWYLQNLGQGPELLIRYENEEAVDDSQLPKDRFSAERLKGVDSTLKIQPAELGDSAVYLCASSLSKNTGELFFGEGSRLTVL.

The chain carries TRBV12-5 and TRBJ2-3; a possible D gene is TRBD2 (6 bases). With 1 base removed from V and 2 bases from J, the gap between germline ends came to 10 bases. Germline-derived CDR1 and CDR2 are LGHNT and FRNRAP. The CDR3 contains 15 residues. This chain's CDR3 is CASGLGLDITDTQYF. DNA of the CDR3: TGTGCTAGTGGTTTGGGACTAGATATCACAGATACGCAGTATTTT.

Only one count was recorded for this clone. This chain joins TRBV4-2 and TRBJ2-3, with TRBD2 matching over 8 bases. Germline CDR1 and CDR2: LGHNA and YNFKEQ. CDR3 size: 15 residues. Trimming at V came to 0 bases and at J to 11 bases, leaving 10 bases not matched to a gene. This chain's CDR3 is CASSQDSGAPGGQYF. The DNA of the CDR3 is TGTGCCAGCAGCCAAGATAGCGGGGCCCCGGGGGGGCAGTATTTT.

The rearrangement links TRBV2 to TRBJ1-2, with unresolved D. CDR1 and CDR2 (germline): SNHLY, FYNNEI. There are 14 residues in the CDR3. Trimming removed 2 bases from V and 6 bases from J, with 13 bases in between. The CDR3 loop is CASSEPAGADGYTF. The CDR3 DNA sequence: TGTGCCAGCAGTGAACCGGCGGGAGCTGATGGCTACACCTTC.

This rearrangement joins TRBV6-6 to TRBJ1-2; D is undetermined. The CDR3 is made up of 14 amino acids. Germline-derived CDR1 and CDR2 are MNHNY and SVGAGI (reference sequence). Trimming removed 5 bases from V and 4 bases from J, with 14 bases in between. This chain's CDR3 is CASSRTPEGYGYTF. CDR3 DNA: TGTGCCAGCAGTCGGACCCCGGAGGGCTATGGCTACACCTTC.

This clone was seen ten or more times. CDR3 DNA: TGTGCCAGCAGCGAGCGGGGGGGGCAAGAGACCCAGTACTTC. Translating it yields CASSERGGQETQYF. This rearrangement joins TRBV27 to TRBJ2-5; 10 nucleotides line up with TRBD2. Looked up from germline, CDR1 is MNHEY and CDR2 is SMNVEV (reference sequence). Trimming took 6 bases from V and 2 from J; bases not matched to a gene: 3. The CDR3 sequence is 14 residues long.

This clone came up once. The rearrangement uses TRBV11-2 and TRBJ2-3; D is ambiguous. Germline loops: CDR1 SGHAT, CDR2 FQNNGV. The V end lost 0 bases, the J end lost 2 bases, and 6 bases lay between the germline ends. This CDR3 spans 14 amino acids. The CDR3: CASSLEAPTDTQYF. The CDR3 nucleotides read TGTGCCAGCAGCTTAGAAGCTCCCACAGATACGCAGTATTTT.

A few counts support this clone. The chain carries TRBV21-1 and TRBJ2-4; the DNA was not used to check the table's D call, TRBD2. TRBV21-1 is noted as a pseudogene. This CDR3 is 16 amino acids long. The CDR3 nucleotides are TGTGCCAGCAATCTAGGAGGGCCTATAGCCAAAAACATTCAGTACTTC. This translates into CASNLGGPIAKNIQYF.